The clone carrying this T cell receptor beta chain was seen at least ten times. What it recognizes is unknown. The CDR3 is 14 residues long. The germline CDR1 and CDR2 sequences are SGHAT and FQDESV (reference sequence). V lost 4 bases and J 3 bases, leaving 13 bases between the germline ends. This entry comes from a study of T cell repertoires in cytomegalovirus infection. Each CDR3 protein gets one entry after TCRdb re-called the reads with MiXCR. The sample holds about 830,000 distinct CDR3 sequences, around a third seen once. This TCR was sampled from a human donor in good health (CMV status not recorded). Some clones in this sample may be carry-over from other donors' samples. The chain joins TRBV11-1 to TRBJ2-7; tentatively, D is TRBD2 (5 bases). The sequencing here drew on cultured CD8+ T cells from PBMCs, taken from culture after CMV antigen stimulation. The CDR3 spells CASSWTAGVYEQYV. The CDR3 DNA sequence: TGTGCCAGCAGCTGGACGGCGGGCGTCTACGAGCAGTACGTC.